Listed here are 15 T cell receptor beta chains from one sample, sequenced in a study of blood T cell repertoires in COVID-19. Profiling relied on immunoSEQ multiplex PCR, and the TCRdb table lists in-frame clones only, not all of them. Of 320,000 or so clones listed, 75% to 90% are singletons. The sequencing sample was made of PBMCs or T cells enriched from blood (not recorded which). The source is a young man who had recovered from COVID-19.

J is TRBJ2-1 and V is TRBV23-1, with 7 positions matching TRBD1. Being an ORF, TRBV23-1 has a function that is uncertain. CDR3 length: 15 amino acids. With 7 bases clipped from V and 7 bases from J, the junction kept 13 bases outside the gene matches. This CDR3 is CASTPVDRLGNEQFF. The CDR3 DNA reads as TGCGCCAGCACCCCCGTGGACAGGCTGGGGAATGAGCAGTTCTTC.

The J gene is TRBJ2-7, the V gene TRBV5-5; 9 nucleotides agree with TRBD1. Losses at the gene ends were 1 base for V and 2 bases for J; bases not matched to a gene: 7. The germline CDR1 and CDR2 sequences are SGHKS and YYEKEE (reference sequence). This CDR3 spans 16 amino acids. CDR3 DNA: TGTGCCAGCAGCTTGACAGGGGGCGCTGGCACCTACGAGCAGTACTTC. Translation gives CASSLTGGAGTYEQYF.

The chain has TRBV5-1 and TRBJ2-3; TRBD2 aligns across 7 bases. This CDR3 is 15 amino acids long. Germline V gene sequence: CDR1 SGHRS, CDR2 YFSETQ. The ends lost 4 bases at V and 6 bases at J; junction bases unmatched: 11. The CDR3 nucleotides are TGCGCCAGCAGCCCGGGGACTACCGAAGTGGATACGCAGTATTTT. Its protein is CASSPGTTEVDTQYF.

V usage is TRBV7-9 and J usage is TRBJ2-7, with TRBD2 matching 11 bases. From germline, CDR1 is SEHNR and CDR2 FQNEAQ (reference sequence). This CDR3 region has 15 residues. V lost 6 bases to trimming and J lost 2 bases; unmatched junction nucleotides: 6. The CDR3 here is CASRQTSGGPYEQYF. In DNA form, the CDR3 reads TGTGCCAGCAGGCAAACTAGCGGGGGTCCCTACGAGCAGTACTTC.

The rearrangement uses TRBV10-2 and TRBJ2-2, with 14 nucleotides matching TRBD2. This CDR3 comprises 19 residues. The germline CDR1 and CDR2 sequences are WSHSY and SAAADI. The trim removed 7 bases at V and 7 bases at J, leaving 17 bases unmatched. CDR3 nucleotide sequence: TGCGCCAGCATAACCCCCCCGACTAGCGGGGGGGCCGCGAACGGGGAGCTGTTTTTT. Its translation: CASITPPTSGGAANGELFF.

The V gene is TRBV2, the J gene TRBJ1-3, with D hard to call. Looked up from germline, CDR1 is SNHLY and CDR2 is FYNNEI. V shed 7 bases and J shed 4 bases, with 11 bases lying between them. This CDR3 spans 13 amino acids. The CDR3 nucleotides read TGTGCCAGCAAAGAGGGTGAAGGAAACACCATATATTTT. This translates into CASKEGEGNTIYF.

This clone was observed a single time. This rearrangement joins TRBV18 to TRBJ1-2, with TRBD1 matching over 8 bases. The CDR3 has 15 amino acids. The ends lost 3 bases at V and 4 bases at J; junction bases unmatched: 7. Germline V gene lookup returns CDR1 KGHSH and CDR2 LQKENI. CDR3 amino acids: CASSPEGQVRYGYTF. The CDR3 DNA follows: TGTGCCAGCTCACCGGAGGGACAGGTTCGCTATGGCTACACCTTC.

V is TRBV28 and J is TRBJ2-5, with 9 bases lining up with TRBD1. The CDR3 contains 14 residues. Germline trimming cut 4 bases from V and 4 bases from J; bases unmatched to any gene: 4. Germline V gives CDR1 MDHEN, CDR2 SYDVKM. DNA of the CDR3: TGTGCCAGCAGTTCCCCGACAGGGGGAGAGACCCAGTACTTC. It codes for CASSSPTGGETQYF.

For the CDR3, the DNA is TGTGCCAGCAGGAGCCGGGACAGCATTAATGAAAAACTGTTTTTT. Amino acid sequence: CASRSRDSINEKLFF. The gene calls are TRBV6-5 and TRBJ1-4; 7 bases agree with TRBD1. CDR3 size: 15 residues. Germline CDR1 and CDR2: MNHEY and SVGAGI. Trimming at V came to 6 bases and at J to 4 bases, leaving 8 bases not matched to a gene.

The V and J genes are TRBV19 and TRBJ1-6; D not resolved. The germline V gene has CDR1 LNHDA and CDR2 SQIVND (reference sequence). CDR3 length: 12 residues. Between the trimmed V and J ends, which lost 7 bases and 5 bases, there was a span of 6 bases. The CDR3 protein is CASTRDNSPLHF. The CDR3 DNA reads TGTGCCAGTACAAGAGATAATTCACCCCTCCACTTT.

V is TRBV19 and J is TRBJ2-1, with TRBD2 matching 13 bases. The germline V gene encodes CDR1 LNHDA and CDR2 SQIVND (reference sequence). The CDR3 is 18 amino acids. J lost 2 bases, V lost 1 base, and 5 bases had no gene match. The chain's CDR3 is CASSIVDGLAGAYNEQFF. CDR3 coding DNA: TGTGCCAGTAGTATAGTAGATGGACTAGCGGGGGCCTACAATGAGCAGTTCTTC. Complete variable domain (other parts from reference TRBV19 and TRBJ2-1): DGGITQSPKYLFRKEGQNVTLSCEQNLNHDAMYWYRQDPGQGLRLIYYSQIVNDFQKGDIAEGYSVSREKKESFPLTVTSAQKNPTAFYLCASSIVDGLAGAYNEQFFGPGTRLTVL.

In its sample, this clone was seen once. The sample contains more than one DNA sequence encoding this CDR3. The chain recombines TRBV5-1 with TRBJ1-1; no firm D call. Germline values: CDR1 SGHRS, CDR2 YFSETQ. This CDR3 has 13 residues. V was pared by 0 bases and J by 5 bases, with 8 bases between. The CDR3 reads CASSLGSGTEAFF. The CDR3 nucleotides are TGCGCCAGCAGCTTGGGGTCGGGGACTGAAGCTTTCTTT.

Points on this clone: Other DNA sequences in the same sample also yield this CDR3. The chain employs TRBV18 and TRBJ2-3; D call uncertain. Trimming pared 6 bases from V and 1 base from J, leaving 5 bases between. Germline V CDR1 and CDR2: KGHSH, LQKENI. This CDR3 is built from 12 residues. DNA of the CDR3: TGTGCCAGCTCGGCAGGCACAGATACGCAGTATTTT. It translates to CASSAGTDTQYF.

The rearrangement links TRBV24-1 to TRBJ1-5; TRBD1 is a possible D gene (6 bases). Trimming took off 9 bases at V and 6 bases at J, with 20 bases between the two ends. The CDR3 length is 15 residues. The germline gives CDR1 KGHDR, CDR2 SFDVKD. In nucleotides, the CDR3 is TGTGCCACCCAAGCGGGGGCTTTATTAGGTCAGCCCCAGCATTTT. This sequence encodes CATQAGALLGQPQHF.

This clone was detected once. The V gene is TRBV28, the J gene TRBJ2-1; 7 nucleotides align to TRBD2. Trimming took 10 bases from V and 1 from J; bases not matched to a gene: 7. Germline V gene sequence: CDR1 MDHEN, CDR2 SYDVKM. This CDR3 has 14 residues. DNA of the CDR3: TGTGCCATCAAGGGCGGGGGATCCTACAATGAGCAGTTCTTC. This encodes CAIKGGGSYNEQFF.